This T cell receptor beta chain was sequenced for a study of blood T cells in healthy people across ages. Trimming stripped 6 bases from V and 6 bases from J, with 10 bases between. The V gene's germline CDR1 is MNHNY and CDR2 SVGAGI (reference sequence). The CDR3 contains 12 residues. This clonotype was counted between two and nine times. A second about 7 to 12 cycle PCR used barcoded and J-beta primers. MiXCR was run by TCRdb on the 5' RACE reads, yielding one entry per CDR3 protein. The sample has approximately 680,000 distinct CDR3 sequences, 32% seen once. Sequencing input: blood. This clonotype was sampled from a woman aged 80 or over in good health. The chain combines TRBV6-6 with TRBJ2-3; no clear D. Here the CDR3 reads CASRAWADTQYF. The CDR3 nucleotides read TGTGCCAGCAGGGCGTGGGCGGATACGCAGTATTTT.